This T cell receptor gamma chain was obtained from a study of intestinal T cells in coeliac disease. For the study at large: TRG cohort coeliac patients averaged about 17 years; controls averaged approximately 50. Points from the study as a whole: Using TRD kmers, classification was 22 of 22 correct; leave-one-out accuracy reportedly about 91%.

The CDR3 length is 16 residues. Germline V lookup: CDR1 VENAVY, CDR2 YDSYNSRV. Trimming cost V 12 bases and J 3 bases; bases outside gene matches: 19. Using 150 to 200 ng of biopsy DNA, TRG was amplified with LymphoTrack primers. TCRdb used CATT to re-call clones from the multiplex PCR reads. The sample carries about 380 gamma-chain clones, about 45% recorded once. As concerns this clone: What it binds is not known.

For each case, the template was genomic DNA from ten roughly 4.7-µm formalin-fixed paraffin-embedded scrolls. The samples were fully anonymised formalin-fixed paraffin-embedded duodenal biopsies left over from diagnostic use. This TCR was sampled from a human donor who served as a control with a normal duodenal biopsy, not a healthy volunteer. The chain employs TRGV8 and TRGJP2. Material: a duodenal biopsy. CDR3 amino acids: CADLGVDQCSDWIKTF. The CDR3 DNA reads as TGTGCCGACCTGGGAGTAGACCAATGTAGTGATTGGATCAAGACGTTT.